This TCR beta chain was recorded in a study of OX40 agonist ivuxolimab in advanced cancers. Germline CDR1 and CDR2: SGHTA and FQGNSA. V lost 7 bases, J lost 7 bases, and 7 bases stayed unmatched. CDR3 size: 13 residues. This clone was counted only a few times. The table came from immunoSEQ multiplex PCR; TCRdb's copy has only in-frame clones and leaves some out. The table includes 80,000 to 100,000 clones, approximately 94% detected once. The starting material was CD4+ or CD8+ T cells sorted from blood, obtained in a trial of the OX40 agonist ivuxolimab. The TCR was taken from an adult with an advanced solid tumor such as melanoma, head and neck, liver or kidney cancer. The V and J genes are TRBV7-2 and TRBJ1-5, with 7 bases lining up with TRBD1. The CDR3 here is CASTDRAGQPQHF. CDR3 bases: TGTGCCAGCACAGACAGGGCGGGCCAGCCCCAGCATTTT. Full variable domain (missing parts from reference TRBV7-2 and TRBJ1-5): GAGVSQSPSNKVTEKGKDVELRCDPISGHTALYWYRQSLGQGLEFLIYFQGNSAPDKSGLPSDRFSAERTGGSVSTLTIQRTQQEDSAVYLCASTDRAGQPQHFGDGTRLSIL.